This T cell receptor beta chain was profiled in a study of T cells in Graves' hyperthyroidism and ophthalmopathy. Each ophthalmopathy patient scored at least 3 on the Clinical Activity Score and at least 4 on NOSPECS grade, with duration under 3 months. Diagnoses were made from clinical symptoms, serum measures (thyroxine and TRAb), thyroid ultrasound and orbital computed tomography. Findings of the study overall: Using 13 V-J features, a model discriminated ophthalmopathy from stable hyperthyroidism.

This clonotype was counted many times. Its antigen remains unknown. This CDR3 is 18 amino acids long. Trimming shortened V by 0 bases and J by 0 bases, and 14 bases separated the two germline ends. The TCR beta CDR3 regions underwent amplification using RNA transcripts as the source. First-round RT-PCR of the TCR CDR3 relied on the HTBI primer set. TCRdb independently ran MiXCR on the multiplex PCR reads; one entry per CDR3 protein. The table lists roughly 650,000 distinct CDR3 sequences, roughly 16% of them singletons. Sequencing was carried out using blood. The genes are TRBV12-3 or TRBV12-4 and TRBJ1-4; D is ambiguous. This TCR came from a woman in her 40s with Graves' ophthalmopathy. CDR3 sequence: CASSLALTRTATNEKLFF. In nucleotides, the CDR3 is TGTGCCAGCAGTTTAGCGCTAACCAGGACTGCAACTAATGAAAAACTGTTTTTT.